This T cell receptor (beta chain) was identified during a study of regulatory T cells in long-lasting Graves disease. Study results and limitations: Favoring TRBV28, TRBJ1-2 and TRBJ2-5 was a feature seen in persistent disease.

This sample's time point: newly diagnosed GD, antithyroid drugs for less than 3 months. Generation of the TCR library employed RNA extracted from PBMCs. Graves' disease was diagnosed by American Thyroid Association guidelines. Nine-milliliter peripheral blood samples went into EDTA tubes. Through Arm-PCR of CDR3 regions and iRepertoire HTBI primers, TCR beta libraries were built. Each CDR3 protein gets one entry after TCRdb re-called the multiplex PCR reads with MiXCR. The sample has about 620,000 distinct CDR3 sequences; approximately 15% are singletons. The CDR3 length is 13 residues. Germline CDR1 and CDR2: LNHNV and YYDKDF (reference sequence). V was cut by 3 bases and J by 4 bases, with 8 bases left in between. At least ten counts were recorded for this clonotype. Its matching antigen is unknown. The sample was also linked to a second study, of T cells in Graves' hyperthyroidism and ophthalmopathy. Per that study: Diagnoses were made from clinical symptoms, serum measures (thyroxine and TRAb), thyroid ultrasound and orbital computed tomography.

The receptor was derived from a woman younger than 45 with Graves disease. The specimen was peripheral blood mononuclear cells (PBMCs), collected at new diagnosis, from a patient treated with antithyroid drugs. This chain connects TRBV15 to TRBJ2-3; no clear D. The CDR3 sequence is CATSSPVADTQYF. The CDR3 nucleotides are TGTGCCACCAGCAGCCCCGTGGCAGATACGCAGTATTTT.